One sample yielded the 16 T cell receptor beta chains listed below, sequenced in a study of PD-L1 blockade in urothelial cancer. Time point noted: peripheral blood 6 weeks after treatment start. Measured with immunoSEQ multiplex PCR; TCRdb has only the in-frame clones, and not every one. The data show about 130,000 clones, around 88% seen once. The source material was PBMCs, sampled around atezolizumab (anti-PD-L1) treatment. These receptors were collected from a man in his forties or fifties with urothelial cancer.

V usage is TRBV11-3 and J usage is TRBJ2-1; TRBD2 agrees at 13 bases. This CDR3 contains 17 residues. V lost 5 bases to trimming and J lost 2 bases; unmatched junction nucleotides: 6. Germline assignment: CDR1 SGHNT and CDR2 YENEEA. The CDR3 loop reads CASSKLAGGNTYNEQFF. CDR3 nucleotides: TGTGCCAGCAGCAAACTAGCGGGAGGGAATACCTACAATGAGCAGTTCTTC.

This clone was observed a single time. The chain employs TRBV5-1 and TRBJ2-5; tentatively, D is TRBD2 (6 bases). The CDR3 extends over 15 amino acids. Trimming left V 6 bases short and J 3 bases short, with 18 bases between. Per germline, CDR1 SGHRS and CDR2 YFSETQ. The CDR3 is CASTRTILGEETQYF. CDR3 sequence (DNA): TGCGCCAGCACCCGGACTATCCTAGGGGAAGAGACCCAGTACTTC.

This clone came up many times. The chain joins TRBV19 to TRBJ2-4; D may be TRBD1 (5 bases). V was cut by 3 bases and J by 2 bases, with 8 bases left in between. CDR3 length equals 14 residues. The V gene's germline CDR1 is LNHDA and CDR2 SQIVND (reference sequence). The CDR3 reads CASSIAGTKNIQYF. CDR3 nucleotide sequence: TGTGCCAGTAGTATTGCAGGGACCAAAAACATTCAGTACTTC.

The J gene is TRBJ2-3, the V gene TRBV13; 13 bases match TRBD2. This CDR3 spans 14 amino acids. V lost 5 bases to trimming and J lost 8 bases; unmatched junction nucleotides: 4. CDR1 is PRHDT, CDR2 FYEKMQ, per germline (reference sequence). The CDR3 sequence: CASSTGLAGTTQYF. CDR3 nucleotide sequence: TGTGCCAGCAGCACGGGACTAGCGGGAACTACGCAGTATTTT.

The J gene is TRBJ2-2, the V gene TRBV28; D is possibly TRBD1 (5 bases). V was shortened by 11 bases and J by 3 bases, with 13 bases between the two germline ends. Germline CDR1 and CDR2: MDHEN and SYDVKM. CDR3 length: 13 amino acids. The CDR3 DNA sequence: TGTGCCGGTGGGGCGCGTTACACCGGGGAGCTGTTTTTT. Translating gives CAGGARYTGELFF.

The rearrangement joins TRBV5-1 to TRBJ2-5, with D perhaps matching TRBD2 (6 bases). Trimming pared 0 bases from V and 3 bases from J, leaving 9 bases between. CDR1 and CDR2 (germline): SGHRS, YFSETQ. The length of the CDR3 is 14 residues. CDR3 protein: CASSLDTGEETQYF. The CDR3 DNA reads TGCGCCAGCAGCTTGGACACGGGAGAAGAGACCCAGTACTTC.

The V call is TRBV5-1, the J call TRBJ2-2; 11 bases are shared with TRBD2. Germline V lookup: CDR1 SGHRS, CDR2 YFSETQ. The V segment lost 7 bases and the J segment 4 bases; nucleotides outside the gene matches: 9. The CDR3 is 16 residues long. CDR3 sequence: CASGPGLAVSTGELFF. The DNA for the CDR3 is TGCGCCAGCGGACCGGGACTAGCGGTTTCCACCGGGGAGCTGTTTTTT.

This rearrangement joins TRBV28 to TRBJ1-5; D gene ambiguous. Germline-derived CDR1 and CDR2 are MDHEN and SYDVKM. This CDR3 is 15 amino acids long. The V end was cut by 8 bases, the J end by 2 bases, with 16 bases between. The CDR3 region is CASGNPVQGNQPQHF. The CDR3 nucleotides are TGTGCCAGCGGCAACCCTGTGCAGGGCAATCAGCCCCAGCATTTT.

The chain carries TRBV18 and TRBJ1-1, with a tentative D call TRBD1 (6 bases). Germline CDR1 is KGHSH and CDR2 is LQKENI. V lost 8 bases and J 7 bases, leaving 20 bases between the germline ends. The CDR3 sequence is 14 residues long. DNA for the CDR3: TGTGCCAGCGAACAAGACCTTGGGGGCGGTGAAGCTTTCTTT. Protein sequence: CASEQDLGGGEAFF.

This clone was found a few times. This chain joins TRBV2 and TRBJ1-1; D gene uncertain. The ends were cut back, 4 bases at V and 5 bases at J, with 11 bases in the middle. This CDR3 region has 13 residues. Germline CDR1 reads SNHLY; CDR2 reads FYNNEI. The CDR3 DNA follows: TGTGCCAGCAGTGCAGACCGGAGGACTGAAGCTTTCTTT. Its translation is CASSADRRTEAFF.

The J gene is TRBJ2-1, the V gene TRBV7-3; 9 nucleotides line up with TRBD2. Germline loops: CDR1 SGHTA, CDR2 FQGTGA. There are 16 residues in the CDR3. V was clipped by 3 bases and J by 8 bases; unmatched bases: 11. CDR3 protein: CASSFRRASGIYEQFF. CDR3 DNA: TGTGCCAGCAGCTTCCGCCGGGCTAGCGGGATCTATGAGCAGTTCTTC.

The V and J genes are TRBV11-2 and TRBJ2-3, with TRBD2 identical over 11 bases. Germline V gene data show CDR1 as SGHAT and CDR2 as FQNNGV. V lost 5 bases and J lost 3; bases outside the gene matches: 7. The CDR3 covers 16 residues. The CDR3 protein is CASSPGTSGVTDTQYF. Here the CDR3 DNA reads TGTGCCAGCAGCCCAGGGACTAGCGGAGTGACAGATACGCAGTATTTT.

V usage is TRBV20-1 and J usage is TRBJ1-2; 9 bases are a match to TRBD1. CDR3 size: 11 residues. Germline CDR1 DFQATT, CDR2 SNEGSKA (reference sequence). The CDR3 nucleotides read TGCAGCGGGACAGGGTTGGATGGCTACACCTTC. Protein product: CSGTGLDGYTF.

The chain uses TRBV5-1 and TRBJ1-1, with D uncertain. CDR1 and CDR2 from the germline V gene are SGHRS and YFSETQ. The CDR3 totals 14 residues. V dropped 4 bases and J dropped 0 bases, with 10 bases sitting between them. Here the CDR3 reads CASSIPQVNTEAFF. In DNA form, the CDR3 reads TGCGCCAGCAGCATCCCACAAGTGAACACTGAAGCTTTCTTT.

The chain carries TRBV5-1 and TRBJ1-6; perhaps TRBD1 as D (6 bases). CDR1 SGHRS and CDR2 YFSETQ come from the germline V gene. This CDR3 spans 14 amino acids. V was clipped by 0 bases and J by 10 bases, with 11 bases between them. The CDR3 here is CASSLGQDGSPLHF. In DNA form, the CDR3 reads TGCGCCAGCAGCTTGGGACAGGACGGATCACCCCTCCACTTT.

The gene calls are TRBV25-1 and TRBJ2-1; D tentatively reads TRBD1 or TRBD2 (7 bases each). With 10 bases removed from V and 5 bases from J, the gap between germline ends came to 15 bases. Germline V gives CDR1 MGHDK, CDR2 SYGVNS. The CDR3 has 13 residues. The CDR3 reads CATRDSGDNEQFF. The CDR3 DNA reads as TGTGCCACCAGGGACAGCGGGGACAATGAGCAGTTCTTC.